The rows below give T cell receptor beta chains drawn from one sample of a study of PD-L1 blockade in urothelial cancer. Generated by immunoSEQ multiplex PCR, the TCRdb table keeps only in-frame clones and is missing some. Altogether tens of thousands of clones are present, roughly 86% being singletons, with the ten largest covering 3% to 3.5%. The input for sequencing was PBMCs, taken around atezolizumab (anti-PD-L1) treatment. The source of these receptors is a man aged 70-80 years with urothelial cancer. The CDR3 runs from the conserved cysteine through the conserved F or W. A D gene is named only where the DNA matches it firmly. The listing skips clone size in some rows; elsewhere it reads once, few, many or a size class.

>TRBV7-3|14|.|once|TRBJ2-1
TGTGCCAGCAGCCCAGCCGACGGGTCCAATGAGCAGTTCTTC
CASSPADGSNEQFF
>TRBV4-3|19|TRBD1|.|TRBJ1-3
TGCGCCAGCAGCCACAGGACAGGGGGCGGTTTGCCCTCTGGAAACACCATATATTTT
CASSHRTGGGLPSGNTIYF
>TRBV19|18|.|once|TRBJ1-2
TGTGCCAGTAGTTCCAGGGTTTTGGCCGGTACACTAAACTATGGCTACACCTTC
CASSSRVLAGTLNYGYTF
>TRBV6-5|13|TRBD1|.|TRBJ2-7
TGTGCCAGCAACCCGACAGGGCCCTACGAGCAGTACTTC
CASNPTGPYEQYF
>TRBV2|15|TRBD2|.|TRBJ2-1
TGTGCCGGCAGGGCGGGTAGCGGGAGTTCCGGTGAGCAGTTCTTC
CAGRAGSGSSGEQFF
>TRBV15|15|.|.|TRBJ1-3
TGTGCCACCAGCAGAGACCTGAGCTCTGGAAACACCATATATTTT
CATSRDLSSGNTIYF
>TRBV4-1|17|TRBD2|.|TRBJ2-1
TGCGCCAGCAGCCACTTTAGCGGGGGGGGATACTACAATGAGCAGTTCTTC
CASSHFSGGGYYNEQFF
>TRBV21-1|15|.|few|TRBJ1-5
TGTGCCAGCAGCAAAGAAGGGGGTAGCAATCAGCCCCAGCATTTT
CASSKEGGSNQPQHF
>TRBV6-6|16|TRBD2|.|TRBJ2-3
TGTGCCAGCAGTTACGGGCTGGGCGCGGGGGTGGATACGCAGTATTTT
CASSYGLGAGVDTQYF
>TRBV28|16|TRBD2|.|TRBJ2-1
TGTGCCAGCAGTTTACAGCCGGGGGGGCTTGACAATGAGCAGTTCTTC
CASSLQPGGLDNEQFF
>TRBV12-5|14|.|few|TRBJ1-5
TGTGCTAGTGCCCTCGGGGGGACAAATCAGCCCCAGCATTTT
CASALGGTNQPQHF
>TRBV5-1|15|TRBD1|.|TRBJ2-7
TGCGCCAGCAGCCCGACCGGGGACAGGGCCTACGAGCAGTACTTC
CASSPTGDRAYEQYF
>TRBV7-2|15|TRBD1|.|TRBJ1-4
TGTGCCAGCAGCTTAGAGGGGACAGGGCGAGAAAAACTGTTTTTT
CASSLEGTGREKLFF
>TRBV7-9|14|TRBD1|.|TRBJ1-1
TGTGCCAGCAGCGGGGACAGGGGGATGACTGAAGCTTTCTTT
CASSGDRGMTEAFF
>TRBV4-2|15|TRBD1|.|TRBJ2-1
TGTGCCAGCAGCCCTAGGGACAGGGGTTTCTATGAGCAGTTCTTC
CASSPRDRGFYEQFF
>TRBV7-2|15|.|.|TRBJ1-5
TGTGCCAGCAGCCCAGGTGGGGGGGCCAATCAGCCCCAGCATTTT
CASSPGGGANQPQHF
>TRBV29-1|12|TRBD1|few|TRBJ2-7
TGCAGCGCCGGGACAGGGGGTTACGAGCAGTACTTC
CSAGTGGYEQYF
>TRBV19|16|TRBD1|.|TRBJ2-6
TGTGCCAGTAGTTCCCAGACAGGGCGTGGGGCCAACGTCCTGACTTTC
CASSSQTGRGANVLTF
>TRBV5-1|13|.|.|TRBJ2-2
TGCGCCAGCGGCGAACAGGGCGGCGGGGAGCTGTTTTTT
CASGEQGGGELFF
>TRBV4-2|15|TRBD2|.|TRBJ2-2
TGTGCCAGCAGCCCAAGCGGGAGGGGGACCGGGGAGCTGTTTTTT
CASSPSGRGTGELFF
>TRBV18|13|.|.|TRBJ2-7
TGTGCCAGCCGCTTACAGGAGTTCTACGAGCAGTACTTC
CASRLQEFYEQYF
>TRBV7-2|12|.|.|TRBJ2-2
TGTGCCAGCAGCCCGGGATTCAGTGAGCTGTTTTTT
CASSPGFSELFF
>TRBV20-1|11|.|.|TRBJ2-5
TGCAGTGCTAGAGTAGAGGAGACCCAGTACTTC
CSARVEETQYF
>TRBV9|15|TRBD2|once|TRBJ2-1
TGTGCCAGCAGCGCCGGACTAGCGGGAGAGGCTGAGCAGTTCTTC
CASSAGLAGEAEQFF
>TRBV18|13|TRBD1|few|TRBJ2-7
TGTGCCAGCTCACCTCGGGACAGAGGCGAGCAGTACTTC
CASSPRDRGEQYF
>TRBV6-5|13|.|.|TRBJ2-7
TGTGCCAGCAGCAACCCAGGGAGGAATGAGCAGTACTTC
CASSNPGRNEQYF
>TRBV6-1|14|.|.|TRBJ1-2
TGTGCCAGCAGTGAAGGTCAGGTTGGCCATGGCTACACCTTC
CASSEGQVGHGYTF
>TRBV4-1|14|.|.|TRBJ2-7
TGCGCCAGCAGCCAAGATGAGTGGTCCTACGAGCAGTACTTC
CASSQDEWSYEQYF
>TRBV7-2|16|.|.|TRBJ1-2
TGTGCCAGCAGCTTAGCGGCCAGGGCAAGTAACTATGGCTACACCTTC
CASSLAARASNYGYTF
>TRBV5-1|15|TRBD1|.|TRBJ2-5
TGCGCCAGCAGCTACCAGGGACAGGGGAGGGAGACCCAGTACTTC
CASSYQGQGRETQYF
>TRBV5-1|17|TRBD1|.|TRBJ2-4
TGCGCCAGCAGCTCGGGACAGGGGATACTAGCCAAAAACATTCAGTACTTC
CASSSGQGILAKNIQYF
>TRBV28|15|.|.|TRBJ1-5
TGTGCCAGCAGTTCCCCTCAGGGGCAGATCTTACCCCAGCATTTT
CASSSPQGQILPQHF
>TRBV19|16|.|.|TRBJ2-1
TGTGCCAGTAGTGACCGTGGGGAGGCGGGACGGAATGAGCAGTTCTTC
CASSDRGEAGRNEQFF
>TRBV2|13|TRBD1|once|TRBJ2-7
TGTGCCAGCAGGACAGGGGGAACGTACGAGCAGTACTTC
CASRTGGTYEQYF
>TRBV7-2|14|TRBD2|.|TRBJ2-7
TGTGCCAGCAGCCCCCAGCGGGAGGACTACGAGCAGTACTTC
CASSPQREDYEQYF
>TRBV7-8|19|TRBD2|.|TRBJ2-1
TGTGCCAGCAGCTTAGCTGGGGCCTACGGGAGGGCCCCCTACAATGAGCAGTTCTTC
CASSLAGAYGRAPYNEQFF
>TRBV27|18|TRBD1|.|TRBJ1-1
TGTGCCAGCAGTAGGGACAGGGGTTTAACCCTTCTGAACACTGAAGCTTTCTTT
CASSRDRGLTLLNTEAFF
>TRBV21-1|15|.|.|TRBJ2-2
TGTGCCAGCAGCCTGCCAGGGGGGTCGACCGGGGAGCTGTTTTTT
CASSLPGGSTGELFF
>TRBV5-4|17|TRBD1|.|TRBJ1-1
TGTGCCAGCAGGAGGGGACAAGGGGGCGGGTGGAACACTGAAGCTTTCTTT
CASRRGQGGGWNTEAFF